A selection of T cell receptor beta chains follows, all from one sample in a study of CD8 T cells in Susac syndrome. TCRdb re-called the immunoSEQ multiplex PCR reads through MiXCR, storing one row per CDR3 protein. The repertoire consists of some 300,000 distinct CDR3 sequences, with about 91% occurring once and the leading ten covering more than 0.15%. Sequenced input: CD8+ T cells from PBMCs. Receptors originate from a human donor with multiple sclerosis. CDR3s include the opening cysteine and the closing phenylalanine or tryptophan. Fields, in order: J gene, V gene, D gene, clone size, CDR3 protein, CDR3 DNA. The D gene is left open where the match is weak. Clone size is given for some rows only: seen once, a few or many times, or a class if the clone is expanded.

TRBJ1-2 TRBV29-1 . . CSVEAFSPYGYTF TGCAGCGTTGAAGCGTTCTCTCCCTATGGCTACACCTTC
TRBJ2-7 TRBV7-9 . once CASSLFPSSSYEQYF TGTGCCAGCAGCTTATTCCCGTCCAGCTCCTACGAGCAGTACTTC
TRBJ2-7 TRBV27 . . CASSFGPGSYEQYF TGTGCCAGCAGTTTTGGTCCGGGATCCTACGAGCAGTACTTC
TRBJ1-4 TRBV29-1 . . CSVEDPLKDEKLFF TGCAGCGTTGAAGATCCTCTGAAGGACGAAAAACTGTTTTTT
TRBJ2-5 TRBV2 TRBD2 . CANRLAGEETQYF TGTGCCAACCGACTAGCGGGAGAAGAGACCCAGTACTTC
TRBJ2-7 TRBV10-3 . . CAISDIEGHYSYEQYF TGTGCCATCAGTGATATTGAGGGGCACTACTCCTACGAGCAGTACTTC
TRBJ1-5 TRBV10-3 . . CAISERVTEQPQHF TGTGCCATCAGTGAACGGGTCACAGAACAGCCCCAGCATTTT
TRBJ2-3 TRBV4-2 TRBD2 . CASSQDPSGGAQDTQYF TGTGCCAGCAGCCAAGATCCTAGCGGGGGGGCCCAAGATACGCAGTATTTT
TRBJ2-2 TRBV19 TRBD1 . CASWGQGSTGELFF TGTGCCAGTTGGGGACAGGGGTCCACCGGGGAGCTGTTTTTT
TRBJ2-5 TRBV12-3/TRBV12-4 . . CASSPNRVGETQYF TGTGCCAGCAGTCCCAACAGGGTTGGAGAGACCCAGTACTTC
TRBJ1-1 TRBV28 TRBD1 . CASSLLGQGQDTEAFF TGTGCCAGCAGTTTACTGGGACAGGGTCAGGACACTGAAGCTTTCTTT
TRBJ2-4 TRBV21-1 . . CASSKGLPGAAKNIQYF TGTGCCAGCAGCAAAGGGCTCCCTGGGGCAGCCAAAAACATTCAGTACTTC
TRBJ2-6 TRBV6-1 . . CASTTLAGANVLTF TGTGCCAGCACAACTCTAGCTGGGGCCAACGTCCTGACTTTC
TRBJ2-1 TRBV7-8 . . CASSLTIRIGDEQFF TGTGCCAGCAGCTTAACGATTAGGATTGGCGATGAGCAGTTCTTC
TRBJ2-1 TRBV7-2 TRBD2 few CASSSLERDSDNEQFF TGTGCCAGCAGCTCCCTTGAGCGGGACTCCGACAATGAGCAGTTCTTC
TRBJ2-5 TRBV27 TRBD2 . CASRGDYGETQYF TGTGCCAGCAGGGGGGACTACGGAGAGACCCAGTACTTC
TRBJ2-1 TRBV27 . . CASSLTGPGGVSNEQFF TGTGCCAGCAGTCTCACGGGGCCAGGGGGGGTAAGCAATGAGCAGTTCTTC